The 8 T cell receptor beta chains below come from one sample, sequenced in a study of spatial heterogeneity in lung cancer. MiXCR, applied by TCRdb to the 5' RACE reads, yields one record per CDR3 protein. The sample holds some 120,000 distinct CDR3 sequences, 12% seen once. Time point described: blood at routine non-recurrence follow-up after resection. Whole RNA, which was extracted from tumor, nontumor lung tissue or frozen PBMC, was sequenced without any cell sorting. This specimen consisted of PBMCs, obtained at follow-up. These receptors originate from a male donor with early-stage non-small cell lung cancer.

This clonotype was counted only a few times. V gene TRBV27 combines with J gene TRBJ2-2; D gene uncertain. Trimming removed 6 bases at V and 2 bases at J, with 10 bases between. Germline assignment: CDR1 MNHEY and CDR2 SMNVEV (reference sequence). This CDR3 contains 14 residues. The CDR3 region is CASRLKGNTGELFF. CDR3 bases: TGTGCCAGCAGGTTAAAGGGCAACACCGGGGAGCTGTTTTTT.

In its sample, this clonotype was seen a few times. V is TRBV4-1 and J is TRBJ1-2; possibly TRBD1 for D (6 bases). CDR3 length: 13 amino acids. Germline V gene data show CDR1 as MGHRA and CDR2 as YSYEKL. Trimming shortened V by 4 bases and J by 10 bases, and 16 bases separated the two germline ends. For the CDR3, the DNA is TGCGCCAGCAGCCTCAATATCAGGGGTAACTACACCTTC. It codes for CASSLNIRGNYTF.

The rearrangement links TRBV28 to TRBJ2-3; the D gene is possibly TRBD1 (6 bases). The ends were cut back, 8 bases at V and 4 bases at J, with 16 bases in the middle. The CDR3 runs 14 residues. Germline values: CDR1 MDHEN, CDR2 SYDVKM. The CDR3 protein is CASRDTRTADTQYF. In nucleotides, the CDR3 is TGTGCCAGCCGGGACACCCGAACCGCAGATACGCAGTATTTT. Full variable domain (remainder filled in from reference TRBV28 and TRBJ2-3): DVKVTQSSRYLVKRTGEKVFLECVQDMDHENMFWYRQDPGLGLRLIYFSYDVKMKEKGDIPEGYSVSREKKERFSLILESASTNQTSMYLCASRDTRTADTQYFGPGTRLTVL.

This clonotype was recorded many times. J is TRBJ2-4 and V is TRBV10-3; 9 positions match TRBD1. V trimming: 6 bases; J trimming: 11 bases; junction bases outside the gene matches: 8. The CDR3 is 13 residues long. Per germline, CDR1 ENHRY and CDR2 SYGVKD. CDR3 sequence: CAIRPGQGTFQYF. CDR3 DNA sequence: TGTGCCATCAGACCGGGACAGGGAACTTTTCAGTACTTC.

The rearrangement uses TRBV6-1 and TRBJ1-2, with a possible D match to TRBD1 (6 bases). This CDR3 region has 17 residues. The V gene's germline CDR1 is MNHNS and CDR2 SASEGT. V was trimmed by 4 bases and J by 4 bases, leaving 22 bases between them. The CDR3 bases are TGTGCCAGCAGTGCTCCCGGGACACCGAGGGGTTTCTATGGCTACACCTTC. Its protein is CASSAPGTPRGFYGYTF.

This clonotype was detected a few times. The CDR3 coding sequence is TGTGCCAGCAGCCTTGAGGGACAGGGCGGGTATGGCTACACCTTC. Protein: CASSLEGQGGYGYTF. The rearrangement links TRBV6-7 to TRBJ1-2; TRBD1 matches 9 bases. TRBV6-7 is an ORF, and what it does is uncertain. V was clipped by 6 bases and J by 5 bases; unmatched bases: 10. The CDR3 runs to 15 residues.

This clonotype was seen many times. The rearrangement joins TRBV10-2 to TRBJ2-5; D call uncertain. This CDR3 contains 13 residues. V lost 4 bases and J lost 4, with 10 bases in between. Germline V gene data show CDR1 as WSHSY and CDR2 as SAAADI. CDR3 coding DNA: TGCGCCAGCAGTGGTGGGGTTGCAGAGACCCAGTACTTC. Translated, it gives CASSGGVAETQYF.

This clonotype was recorded many times. CDR3 sequence (DNA): TGTGCCAGCAGCCAAGATTTGAAGACCCAGTACTTC. Its translation is CASSQDLKTQYF. This sequence joins TRBV4-2 and TRBJ2-5; no clear D. CDR3 size: 12 residues. V was trimmed by 0 bases and J by 6 bases, leaving 5 bases between them. The germline V gene encodes CDR1 LGHNA and CDR2 YNFKEQ.